This T cell receptor (beta chain) was sequenced during a study of T-cell reconstitution after alpha-beta-depleted transplantation in children. In its sample, this clonotype was seen many times. The CDR3 totals 16 residues. Germline values: CDR1 SGHTA, CDR2 FQGNSA. With V trimmed by 5 bases and J by 4 bases, 10 bases remained unmatched. A TCRbeta library incorporating unique molecular identifiers was prepared. One entry per CDR3 protein results from TCRdb running MiXCR on the PCR reads. The sample lists about 110,000 distinct CDR3 sequences, approximately 10% seen once, with around 8.5% in the top ten.

The rearrangement uses TRBV7-2 and TRBJ1-5; 8 bases line up with TRBD1. The TCR sequence derives from a human donor who donated a stem cell graft to a child with acute lymphoblastic leukemia. The sample in question was PBMCs from the stem cell graft donor, obtained from the stem cell graft. CDR3 nucleotide sequence: TGTGCCAGCAGCGCCCAGGGGGCCCTTTCAAATCAGCCCCAGCATTTT. Translation gives CASSAQGALSNQPQHF.